This T cell receptor (beta chain) originates from a study of early T cells in non-severe SARS-CoV-2 infection. The overall study: Bulk RNA isolated from unsorted whole blood underwent sequencing; chains were not paired.

Attachment of unique molecular identifiers was made to individual cDNA molecules. One entry per CDR3 protein results from TCRdb running MiXCR on the 5' RACE reads. The data show more than 80,000 distinct CDR3 sequences, around 15% seen once. CDR3 length equals 17 residues. CDR1 is MNHEY, CDR2 SVGEGT, per germline. V dropped 2 bases and J dropped 9 bases, with 23 bases sitting between them. This clonotype originated in an adult who was a healthcare worker with PCR-confirmed SARS-CoV-2 infection or an uninfected control (not recorded which). V and J are TRBV6-2 or TRBV6-3 and TRBJ2-1; D is perhaps TRBD1 or TRBD2 (5 bases each). Specimen: whole blood. The CDR3 nucleotides are TGTGCCAGCAGTTACGCGAGGGTTGGGGCCTGGAAAACTGAGCAGTTCTTC. Its translation: CASSYARVGAWKTEQFF.